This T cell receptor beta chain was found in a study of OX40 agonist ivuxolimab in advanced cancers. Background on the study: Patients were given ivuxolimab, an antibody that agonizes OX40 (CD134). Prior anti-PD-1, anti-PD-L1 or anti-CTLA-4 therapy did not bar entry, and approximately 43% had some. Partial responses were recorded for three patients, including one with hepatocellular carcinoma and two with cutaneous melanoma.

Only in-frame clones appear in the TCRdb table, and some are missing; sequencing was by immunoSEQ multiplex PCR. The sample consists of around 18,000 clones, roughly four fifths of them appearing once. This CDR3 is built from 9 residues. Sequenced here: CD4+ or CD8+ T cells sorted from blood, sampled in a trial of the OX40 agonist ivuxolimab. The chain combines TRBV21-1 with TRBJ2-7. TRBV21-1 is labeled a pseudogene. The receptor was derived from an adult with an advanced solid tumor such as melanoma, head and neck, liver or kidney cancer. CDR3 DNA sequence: TGTGCCAGCAGAATTGGGCAGTACTTC. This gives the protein CASRIGQYF.